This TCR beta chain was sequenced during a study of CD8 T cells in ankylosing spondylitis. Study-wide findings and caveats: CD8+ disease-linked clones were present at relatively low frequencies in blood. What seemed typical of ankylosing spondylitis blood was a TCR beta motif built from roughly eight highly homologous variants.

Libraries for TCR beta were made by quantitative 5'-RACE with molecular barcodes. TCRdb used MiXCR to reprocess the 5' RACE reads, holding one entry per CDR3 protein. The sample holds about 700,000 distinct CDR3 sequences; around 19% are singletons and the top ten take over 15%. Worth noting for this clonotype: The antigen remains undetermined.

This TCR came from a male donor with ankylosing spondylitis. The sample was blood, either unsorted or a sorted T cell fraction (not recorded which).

CDR3 DNA: TGCGCCAGCAGCTTGGTCCCGGGACAGGGGTATGAGCAGTTCTTC. Amino acid sequence: CASSLVPGQGYEQFF. The rearrangement uses TRBV5-1 and TRBJ2-1; 10 bases align to TRBD1. V shed 0 bases and J 8 bases; nucleotides not matched to a gene: 5. This CDR3 comprises 15 residues. Germline CDR1 is SGHRS and CDR2 is YFSETQ.